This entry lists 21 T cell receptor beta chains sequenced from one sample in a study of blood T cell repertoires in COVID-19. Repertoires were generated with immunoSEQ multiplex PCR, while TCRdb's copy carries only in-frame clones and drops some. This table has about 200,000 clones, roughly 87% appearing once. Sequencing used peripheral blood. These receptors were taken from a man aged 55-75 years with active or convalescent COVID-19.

The CDR3 spells CASSQAGRDTEAFF. The CDR3 DNA sequence: TGTGCCAGCAGCCAAGCCGGCAGGGACACTGAAGCTTTCTTT. The J gene is TRBJ1-1, the V gene TRBV3-1 (or the pseudogene TRBV3-2); tentative D call: TRBD1 (5 bases). This CDR3 is built from 14 residues. CDR1 is LGHDT, CDR2 YNNKEL, per germline (reference sequence). V was pared by 1 base and J by 3 bases, with 9 bases between.

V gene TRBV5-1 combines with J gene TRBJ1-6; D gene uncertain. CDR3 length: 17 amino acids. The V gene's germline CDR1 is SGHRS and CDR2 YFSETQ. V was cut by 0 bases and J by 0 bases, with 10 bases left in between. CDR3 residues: CASSLGGSRSYNSPLHF. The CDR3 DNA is TGCGCCAGCAGCTTGGGAGGCAGTCGCTCCTATAATTCACCCCTCCACTTT.

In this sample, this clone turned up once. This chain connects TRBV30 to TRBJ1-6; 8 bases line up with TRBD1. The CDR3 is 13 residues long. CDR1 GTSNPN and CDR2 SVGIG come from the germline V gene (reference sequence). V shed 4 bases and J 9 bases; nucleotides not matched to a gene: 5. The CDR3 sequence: CAWTRDRSSPLHF. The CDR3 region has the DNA TGTGCCTGGACTAGGGACAGGAGTTCACCCCTCCACTTT.

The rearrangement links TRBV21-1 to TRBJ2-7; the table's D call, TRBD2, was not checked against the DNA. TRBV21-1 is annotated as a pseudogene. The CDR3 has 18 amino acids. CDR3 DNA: TGTGCCAGCAGTAGCCCAGGGAGGCTCGACGACGAATTCTACGAGCAGTACTTC. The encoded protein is CASSSPGRLDDEFYEQYF.

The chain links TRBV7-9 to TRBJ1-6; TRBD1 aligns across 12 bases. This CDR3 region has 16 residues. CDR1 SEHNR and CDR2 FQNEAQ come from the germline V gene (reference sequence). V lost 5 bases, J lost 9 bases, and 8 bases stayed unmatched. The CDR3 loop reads CASSPIGTGGASPLHF. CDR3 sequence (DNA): TGTGCCAGCAGCCCGATAGGGACAGGGGGCGCTTCACCCCTCCACTTT.

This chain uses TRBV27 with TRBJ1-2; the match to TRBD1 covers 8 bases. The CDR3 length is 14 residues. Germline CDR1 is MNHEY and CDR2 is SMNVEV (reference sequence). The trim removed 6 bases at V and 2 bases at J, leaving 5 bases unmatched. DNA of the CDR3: TGTGCCAGCAGCTCGGGACAGGCCAACTATGGCTACACCTTC. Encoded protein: CASSSGQANYGYTF.

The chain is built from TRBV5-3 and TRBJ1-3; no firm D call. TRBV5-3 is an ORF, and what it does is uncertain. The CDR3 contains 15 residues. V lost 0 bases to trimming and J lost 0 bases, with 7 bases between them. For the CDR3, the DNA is TGTGCCAGAAGCTTGGGGCTGTCCTCTGGAAACACCATATATTTT. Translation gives CARSLGLSSGNTIYF.

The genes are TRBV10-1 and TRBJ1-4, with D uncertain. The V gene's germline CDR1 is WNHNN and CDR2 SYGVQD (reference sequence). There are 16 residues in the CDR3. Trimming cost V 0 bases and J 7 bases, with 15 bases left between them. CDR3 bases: TGCGCCAGCAGTGAGTCAGCGGCGGGAAAGATTGAAAAACTGTTTTTT. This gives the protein CASSESAAGKIEKLFF.

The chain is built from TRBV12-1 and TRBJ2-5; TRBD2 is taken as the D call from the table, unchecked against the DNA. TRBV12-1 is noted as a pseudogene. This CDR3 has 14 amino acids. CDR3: CASSFSASGETQYF. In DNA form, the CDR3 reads TGTGCCAGCAGCTTTTCGGCTAGCGGAGAGACCCAGTACTTC.

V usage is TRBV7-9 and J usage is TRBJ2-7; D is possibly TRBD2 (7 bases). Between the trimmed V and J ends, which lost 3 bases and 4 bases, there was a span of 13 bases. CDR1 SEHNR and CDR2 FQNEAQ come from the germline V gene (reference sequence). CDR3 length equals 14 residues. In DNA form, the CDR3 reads TGTGCCAGCAGCTTCTCAGGGGAGGGATACGAGCAGTACTTC. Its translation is CASSFSGEGYEQYF.

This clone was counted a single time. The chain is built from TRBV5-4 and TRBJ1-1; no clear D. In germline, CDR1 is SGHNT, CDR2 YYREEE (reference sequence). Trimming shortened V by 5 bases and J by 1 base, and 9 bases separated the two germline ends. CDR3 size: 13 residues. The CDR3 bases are TGTGCCAGCAGGTTTAATTGGAACACTGAAGCTTTCTTT. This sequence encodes CASRFNWNTEAFF. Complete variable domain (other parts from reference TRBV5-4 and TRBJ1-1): ETGVTQSPTHLIKTRGQQVTLRCSSQSGHNTVSWYQQALGQGPQFIFQYYREEENGRGNFPPRFSGLQFPNYSSELNVNALELDDSALYLCASRFNWNTEAFFGQGTRLTVV.

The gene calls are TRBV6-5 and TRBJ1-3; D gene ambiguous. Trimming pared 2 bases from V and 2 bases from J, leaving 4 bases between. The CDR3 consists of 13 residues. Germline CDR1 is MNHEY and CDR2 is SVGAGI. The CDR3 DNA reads TGTGCCAGCAGTTACACGGCTGGAAACACCATATATTTT. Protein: CASSYTAGNTIYF.

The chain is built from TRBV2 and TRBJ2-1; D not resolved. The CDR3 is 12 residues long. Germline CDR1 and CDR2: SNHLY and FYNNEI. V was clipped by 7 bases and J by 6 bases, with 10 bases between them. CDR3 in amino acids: CASTPSPNEQFF. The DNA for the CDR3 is TGTGCCAGCACCCCATCCCCCAATGAGCAGTTCTTC. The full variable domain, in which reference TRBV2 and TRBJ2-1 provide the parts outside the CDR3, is EPEVTQTPSHQVTQMGQEVILRCVPISNHLYFYWYRQILGQKVEFLVSFYNNEISEKSEIFDDQFSVERPDGSNFTLKIRSTKLEDSAMYFCASTPSPNEQFFGPGTRLTVL.

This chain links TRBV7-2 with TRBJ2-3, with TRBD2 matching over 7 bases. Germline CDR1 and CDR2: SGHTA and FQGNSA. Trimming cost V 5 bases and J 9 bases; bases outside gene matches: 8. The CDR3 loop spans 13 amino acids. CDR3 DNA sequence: TGTGCCAGCAGCGGGAAGGGAGGGGAGACGCAGTATTTT. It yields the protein CASSGKGGETQYF. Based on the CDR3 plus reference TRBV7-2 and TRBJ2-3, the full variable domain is GAGVSQSPSNKVTEKGKDVELRCDPISGHTALYWYRQSLGQGLEFLIYFQGNSAPDKSGLPSDRFSAERTGGSVSTLTIQRTQQEDSAVYLCASSGKGGETQYFGPGTRLTVL.

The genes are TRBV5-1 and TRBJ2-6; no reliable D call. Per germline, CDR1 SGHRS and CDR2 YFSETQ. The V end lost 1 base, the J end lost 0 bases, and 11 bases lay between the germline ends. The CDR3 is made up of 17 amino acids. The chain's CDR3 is CASSLLQSNSGANVLTF. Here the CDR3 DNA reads TGCGCCAGCAGCTTGTTACAGTCTAACTCTGGGGCCAACGTCCTGACTTTC. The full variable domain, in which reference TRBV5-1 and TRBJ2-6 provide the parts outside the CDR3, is KAGVTQTPRYLIKTRGQQVTLSCSPISGHRSVSWYQQTPGQGLQFLFEYFSETQRNKGNFPGRFSGRQFSNSRSEMNVSTLELGDSALYLCASSLLQSNSGANVLTFGAGSRLTVL.

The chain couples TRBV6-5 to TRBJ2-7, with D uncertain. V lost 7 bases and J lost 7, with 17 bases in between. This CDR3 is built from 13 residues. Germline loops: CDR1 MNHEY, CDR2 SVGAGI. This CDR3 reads CASTGNGLGEQYF. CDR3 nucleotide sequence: TGTGCCAGCACCGGCAACGGTCTCGGGGAGCAGTACTTC.

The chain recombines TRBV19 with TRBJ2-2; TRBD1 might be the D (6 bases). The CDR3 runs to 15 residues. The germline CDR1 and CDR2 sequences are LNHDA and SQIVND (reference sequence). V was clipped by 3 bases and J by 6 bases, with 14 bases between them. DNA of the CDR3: TGTGCCAGTAGTATGTGGCAGGGGTACGCCGGGGAGCTGTTTTTT. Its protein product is CASSMWQGYAGELFF. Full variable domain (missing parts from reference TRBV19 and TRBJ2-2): DGGITQSPKYLFRKEGQNVTLSCEQNLNHDAMYWYRQDPGQGLRLIYYSQIVNDFQKGDIAEGYSVSREKKESFPLTVTSAQKNPTAFYLCASSMWQGYAGELFFGEGSRLTVL.

The CDR3 sequence is CSDYRVGTEAFF. CDR3 coding DNA: TGCAGCGACTACAGGGTGGGCACTGAAGCTTTCTTT. V and J are TRBV29-1 and TRBJ1-1; D might be TRBD1 (6 bases). CDR1 is SQVTM and CDR2 is ANQGSEA in the germline V gene. Trimming removed 7 bases at V and 4 bases at J, with 13 bases between. The CDR3 spans 12 residues.

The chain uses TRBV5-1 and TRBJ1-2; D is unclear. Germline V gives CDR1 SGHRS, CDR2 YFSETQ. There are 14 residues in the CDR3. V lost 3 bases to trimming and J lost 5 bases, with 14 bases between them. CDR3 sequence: CASSSQNGEYGYTF. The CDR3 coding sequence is TGCGCCAGCAGCTCCCAAAACGGAGAGTATGGCTACACCTTC.

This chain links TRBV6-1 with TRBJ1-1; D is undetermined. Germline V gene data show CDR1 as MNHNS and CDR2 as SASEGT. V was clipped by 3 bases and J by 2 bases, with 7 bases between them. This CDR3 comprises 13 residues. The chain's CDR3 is CASSDGINTEAFF. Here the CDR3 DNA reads TGTGCCAGCAGTGACGGGATTAACACTGAAGCTTTCTTT.

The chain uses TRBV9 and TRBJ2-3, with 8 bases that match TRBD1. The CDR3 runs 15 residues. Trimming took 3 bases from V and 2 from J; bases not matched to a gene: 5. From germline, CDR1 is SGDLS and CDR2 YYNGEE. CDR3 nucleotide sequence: TGTGCCAGCAGCGAGGACAGGGTCTCCACAGATACGCAGTATTTT. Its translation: CASSEDRVSTDTQYF.